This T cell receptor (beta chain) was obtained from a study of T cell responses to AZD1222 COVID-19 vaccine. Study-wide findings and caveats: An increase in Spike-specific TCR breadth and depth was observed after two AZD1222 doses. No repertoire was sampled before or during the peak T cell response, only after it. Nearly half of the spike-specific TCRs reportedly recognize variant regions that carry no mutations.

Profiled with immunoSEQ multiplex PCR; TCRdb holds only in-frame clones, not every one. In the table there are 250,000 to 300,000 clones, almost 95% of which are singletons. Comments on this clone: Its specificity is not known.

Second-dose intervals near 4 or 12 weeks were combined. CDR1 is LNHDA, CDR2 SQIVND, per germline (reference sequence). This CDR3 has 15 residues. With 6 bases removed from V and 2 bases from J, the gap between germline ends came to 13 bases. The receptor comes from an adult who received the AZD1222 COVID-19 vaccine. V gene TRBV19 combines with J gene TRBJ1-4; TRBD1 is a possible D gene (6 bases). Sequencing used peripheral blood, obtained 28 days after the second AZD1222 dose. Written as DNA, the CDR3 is TGTGCCAGTAGAAATGGCAGGGGCACTAATGAAAAACTGTTTTTT. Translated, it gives CASRNGRGTNEKLFF.